Each of the 21 T cell receptor beta chains below was sequenced from the same sample in a study of cytomegalovirus exposure and HLA in healthy donors. The PCR made use of 60 Vbeta and 13 Jbeta primers. Assay used: immunoSEQ multiplex PCR; TCRdb lists only in-frame clones, some missing. The table has around 100,000 clones, approximately 80% seen once. What was sequenced was PBMCs. These TCRs come from a woman aged 18-35 years in good health and CMV-seropositive.

The chain combines TRBV25-1 with TRBJ2-3; maybe TRBD2 (6 bases). CDR1 is MGHDK, CDR2 SYGVNS, per germline. V was pared by 3 bases and J by 10 bases, with 8 bases between. The CDR3 totals 11 residues. For the CDR3, the DNA is TGTGCCAGCAGTGAGGAGGGGCCGCAGTATTTT. It yields the protein CASSEEGPQYF. The whole variable domain, filled in from reference TRBV25-1 and TRBJ2-3, reads EADIYQTPRYLVIGTGKKITLECSQTMGHDKMYWYQQDPGMELHLIHYSYGVNSTEKGDLSSESTVSRIRTEHFPLTLESARPSHTSQYLCASSEEGPQYFGPGTRLTVL.

This chain links TRBV4-1 with TRBJ1-2; no clear D gene. V was cut by 3 bases and J by 1 base, with 15 bases left in between. The V gene's germline CDR1 is MGHRA and CDR2 YSYEKL. The CDR3 loop spans 16 amino acids. DNA for the CDR3: TGCGCCAGCAGCCAGAAGGGAGGTGACTATAACTATGGCTACACCTTC. Protein product: CASSQKGGDYNYGYTF.

This CDR3 reads CASSWTAVSSGNTIYF. As DNA, the CDR3 is TGTGCCAGCAGTTGGACAGCAGTGAGCTCTGGAAACACCATATATTTT. The V call is TRBV27, the J call TRBJ1-3; a possible D gene is TRBD1 (6 bases). This CDR3 region has 16 residues. The V gene's germline CDR1 is MNHEY and CDR2 SMNVEV (reference sequence). The ends were cut back, 4 bases at V and 0 bases at J, with 13 bases in the middle.

The rearrangement links TRBV11-2 to TRBJ2-1, with TRBD2 matching 11 bases. J was trimmed by 9 bases and V by 6 bases; bases with no gene match: 10. This CDR3 comprises 15 residues. Per germline, CDR1 SGHAT and CDR2 FQNNGV. DNA of the CDR3: TGTGCCAGCAGTTCTGGGGGTAGCGGGAGGGGTGAGCAGTTCTTC. This codes for CASSSGGSGRGEQFF.

This rearrangement joins TRBV4-1 to TRBJ2-7, with 9 bases aligning to TRBD1. Germline V gives CDR1 MGHRA, CDR2 YSYEKL. This CDR3 region has 14 residues. V was pared by 5 bases and J by 5 bases, with 7 bases of the junction left unmatched. CDR3 DNA sequence: TGCGCCAGCAGCGACCGGGACAGGGTCCACGAGCAGTACTTC. It translates to CASSDRDRVHEQYF.

This chain links TRBV7-6 with TRBJ2-7, with 10 positions matching TRBD2. This CDR3 is 15 amino acids long. The V segment lost 2 bases and the J segment 9 bases; nucleotides outside the gene matches: 10. The germline CDR1 and CDR2 sequences are SGHVS and FNYEAQ. CDR3 amino acids: CASSLSPSGSSGQYF. The CDR3 DNA sequence: TGTGCCAGCAGCTTAAGTCCTAGCGGGAGTAGTGGGCAGTACTTC.

This chain uses TRBV11-3 with TRBJ2-3; 7 positions match TRBD1. Germline CDR1 reads SGHNT; CDR2 reads YENEEA. The CDR3 length is 15 residues. The trim removed 5 bases at V and 2 bases at J, leaving 7 bases unmatched. DNA for the CDR3: TGTGCCAGCAGCGGCCGGGACAGATCCACAGATACGCAGTATTTT. Translating gives CASSGRDRSTDTQYF.

This clone has only one observation. The CDR3 coding sequence is TGTGCCAGCAGCTTATCCTCCGGGGTCACAGATACGCAGTATTTT. This encodes CASSLSSGVTDTQYF. The chain uses TRBV7-9 and TRBJ2-3; the D gene is possibly TRBD2 (5 bases). CDR1 and CDR2 (germline): SEHNR, FQNEAQ (reference sequence). The V gene lost 2 bases and the J gene lost 2 bases, with 11 bases spanning the gap. This CDR3 has 15 amino acids.

The chain couples TRBV27 to TRBJ2-4; TRBD2 aligns across 14 bases. The V gene's germline CDR1 is MNHEY and CDR2 SMNVEV (reference sequence). This CDR3 region has 15 residues. V gave up 6 bases and J gave up 11 bases; unmatched junction bases: 9. The CDR3 spells CASRGTSGRNWVQYF. As DNA, the CDR3 is TGTGCCAGCAGAGGGACTAGCGGGAGAAACTGGGTTCAGTACTTC.

This clone was observed a handful of times. The chain joins TRBV6-1 to TRBJ2-7; tentatively, D is TRBD1 (6 bases). The CDR3 is 15 amino acids. In germline, CDR1 is MNHNS, CDR2 SASEGT. V gave up 3 bases and J gave up 4 bases, with 16 bases separating them. CDR3 protein: CASSEIQGAGYEQYF. The CDR3 nucleotides read TGTGCCAGCAGTGAGATACAGGGTGCAGGTTACGAGCAGTACTTC.

This chain joins TRBV19 and TRBJ2-2; weak D call: TRBD2 (6 bases). CDR1 and CDR2 (germline): LNHDA, SQIVND (reference sequence). This CDR3 comprises 17 residues. Trimming took 3 bases from V and 4 from J, leaving 18 bases between them. The CDR3 nucleotides are TGTGCCAGTAGTATCATTAGCGGAACCGGGTCCACCGGGGAGCTGTTTTTT. Protein: CASSIISGTGSTGELFF.

The rearrangement joins TRBV6-6 to TRBJ2-5; TRBD2 matches at 7 bases. The J call may be in error: the DNA end matches TRBJ2-7 better. CDR1 MNHNY and CDR2 SVGAGI come from the germline V gene (reference sequence). This CDR3 contains 13 residues. Here the CDR3 reads CASPRRESYEQYF. The DNA for the CDR3 is TGTGCCAGCCCTCGGCGGGAGAGCTACGAGCAGTACTTC.

The chain employs TRBV18 and TRBJ2-2; 9 nucleotides agree with TRBD1. CDR1 and CDR2 (germline): KGHSH, LQKENI. The length of the CDR3 is 15 residues. J was trimmed by 0 bases and V by 6 bases; bases with no gene match: 2. As DNA, the CDR3 is TGTGCCAGCTCGCGGACAGGGGCGAACACCGGGGAGCTGTTTTTT. Amino acid sequence: CASSRTGANTGELFF.

This chain links TRBV14 with TRBJ2-3; 10 bases fit TRBD2. The CDR3 is 16 residues long. Germline V gene data show CDR1 as SGHDN and CDR2 as FVKESK. With 1 base clipped from V and 3 bases from J, the junction kept 4 bases outside the gene matches. The CDR3 bases are TGTGCCAGCAGCCAAGGGCTAGCGGGAGTAACAGATACGCAGTATTTT. Translating gives CASSQGLAGVTDTQYF.

The chain couples TRBV5-1 to TRBJ2-2, with D tentatively TRBD2 (6 bases). Trimming took 1 base from V and 7 from J, leaving 14 bases between them. CDR1 and CDR2 (germline): SGHRS, YFSETQ. The CDR3 sequence is 15 residues long. The CDR3 loop reads CASSLSWSGGGELFF. CDR3 nucleotide sequence: TGCGCCAGCAGCTTGAGTTGGTCCGGGGGCGGGGAGCTGTTTTTT.

A remark on this clone: At one end the junction does not follow the germline gene, possibly because of a read error. The V gene is TRBV7-9, the J gene TRBJ1-2; D is ambiguous. In germline, CDR1 is SEHNR, CDR2 FQNEAQ (reference sequence). This CDR3 contains 12 residues. The CDR3 DNA sequence: TGTTCCAGCAGCTTAATTGAGGAGGGCTACACCTTC. It is translated as CSSSLIEEGYTF.

Worth noting for this clone: At one end the junction does not follow the germline gene, possibly because of a read error. This chain uses TRBV30 with TRBJ2-7, with a possible D match to TRBD1 (7 bases). Germline CDR1 GTSNPN, CDR2 SVGIG (reference sequence). The CDR3 has 12 amino acids. The CDR3 is CAWSAGQRPMFF. For the CDR3, the DNA is TGTGCCTGGTCTGCGGGACAGAGGCCAATGTTCTTC.

The J gene is TRBJ2-1, the V gene TRBV7-6, with unresolved D. The length of the CDR3 is 15 residues. Germline values: CDR1 SGHVS, CDR2 FNYEAQ. The ends were cut back, 3 bases at V and 2 bases at J, with 11 bases in the middle. DNA of the CDR3: TGTGCCAGCAGCTTCTATGGCGACACCTACAATGAGCAGTTCTTC. As protein: CASSFYGDTYNEQFF.

The genes are TRBV5-4 and TRBJ1-2; TRBD1 aligns across 9 bases. V dropped 4 bases and J dropped 2; count of bases not matched to a gene: 6. From germline, CDR1 is SGHNT and CDR2 YYREEE (reference sequence). This CDR3 has 15 residues. CDR3 in DNA: TGTGCCAGCAGCCTACAGGGGGCGCGGAACTATGGCTACACCTTC. It encodes CASSLQGARNYGYTF.

The chain has TRBV27 and TRBJ1-2, with D tentatively TRBD1 (6 bases). Germline-derived CDR1 and CDR2 are MNHEY and SMNVEV (reference sequence). Trimming cost V 3 bases and J 3 bases, with 11 bases left between them. This CDR3 comprises 14 residues. The CDR3 here is CASSFFRGDYGYTF. The CDR3 DNA reads TGTGCCAGCAGTTTTTTCAGGGGCGACTATGGCTACACCTTC.

This clone was detected only a few times. The rearrangement joins TRBV7-9 to TRBJ1-1; 10 bases line up with TRBD1. The CDR3 length is 11 residues. V was pared by 4 bases and J by 11 bases, with 1 base of the junction left unmatched. Germline V CDR1 and CDR2: SEHNR, FQNEAQ (reference sequence). This CDR3 is CASSSGQGAFF. CDR3 in DNA: TGTGCCAGCAGCTCGGGACAGGGGGCTTTCTTT.